This T cell receptor (beta chain) was sequenced for a study of vaccination and CD4 T cells after COVID-19. At the level of the study: Overlapping spike peptides from SARS-CoV-2, HCoV-NL63, HCoV-OC43 and HCoV-229E served to stimulate the cells. Study-level points and caveats: Within the convalescent patients, a median around 84% of the SARS-CoV-2-reactive clones were ones that appeared only post-vaccination.

Treatment in this sample: approximately 10-day PBMC culture with coronavirus spike peptide pools or control peptides (ViraFEST assay). Sequenced with the Oncomine TCR Beta short-read assay was DNA taken from cultured CD4+ T cells. Genomic DNA was extracted from cultured CD4+ T cells. TCRdb processed the PCR reads anew with MiXCR; each CDR3 protein has one entry. The sample lists about 13,000 distinct CDR3 sequences, nearly 60% seen once, with roughly 18% in the top ten. For this clonotype: Its specificity is not known.

The CDR3 has 13 residues. V lost 5 bases and J lost 3, with 11 bases in between. Per germline, CDR1 MNHNS and CDR2 SASEGT. Here the sequenced sample was cultured CD4+ T cells from blood, taken after SARS-CoV-2 vaccination. The receptor's source is a human donor with COVID-19. The genes are TRBV6-1 and TRBJ2-7, with D tentatively TRBD2 (5 bases). CDR3 residues: CASSTRRGYEQYF. DNA for the CDR3: TGTGCCAGCAGTACCCGACGGGGCTACGAGCAGTACTTC.